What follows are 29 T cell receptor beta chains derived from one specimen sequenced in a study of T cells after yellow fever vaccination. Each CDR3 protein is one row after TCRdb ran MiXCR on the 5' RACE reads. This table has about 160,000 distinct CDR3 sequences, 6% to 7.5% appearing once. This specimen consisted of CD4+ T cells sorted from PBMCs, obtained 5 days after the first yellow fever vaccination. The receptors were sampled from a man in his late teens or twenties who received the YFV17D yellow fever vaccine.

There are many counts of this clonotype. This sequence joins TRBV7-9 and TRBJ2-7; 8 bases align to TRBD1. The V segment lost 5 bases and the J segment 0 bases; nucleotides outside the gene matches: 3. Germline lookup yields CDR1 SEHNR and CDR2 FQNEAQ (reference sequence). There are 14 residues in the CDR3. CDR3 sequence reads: CASSGQGSSYEQYV. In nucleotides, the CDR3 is TGTGCCAGCAGCGGACAGGGCAGCTCCTACGAGCAGTACGTC.

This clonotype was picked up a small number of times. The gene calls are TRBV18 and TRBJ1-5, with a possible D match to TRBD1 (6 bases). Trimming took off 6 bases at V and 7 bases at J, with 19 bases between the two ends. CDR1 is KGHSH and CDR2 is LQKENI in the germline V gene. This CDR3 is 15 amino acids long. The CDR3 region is CASSLIGGIEQPQHF. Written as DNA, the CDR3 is TGTGCCAGCTCGTTGATAGGGGGGATCGAACAGCCCCAGCATTTT.

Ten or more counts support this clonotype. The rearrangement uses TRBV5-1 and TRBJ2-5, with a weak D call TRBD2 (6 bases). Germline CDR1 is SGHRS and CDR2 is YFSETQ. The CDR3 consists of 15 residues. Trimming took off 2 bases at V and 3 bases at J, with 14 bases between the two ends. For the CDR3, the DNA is TGCGCCAGCAGCTTTGGCGGGGCCAGCAAAGAGACCCAGTACTTC. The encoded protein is CASSFGGASKETQYF.

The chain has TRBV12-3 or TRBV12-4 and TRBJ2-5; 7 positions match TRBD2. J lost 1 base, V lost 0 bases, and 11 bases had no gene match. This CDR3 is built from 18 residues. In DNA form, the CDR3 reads TGTGCCAGCAGTTTAGCGCGGTCCCCTAGCGGTTCCCAAGAGACCCAGTACTTC. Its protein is CASSLARSPSGSQETQYF.

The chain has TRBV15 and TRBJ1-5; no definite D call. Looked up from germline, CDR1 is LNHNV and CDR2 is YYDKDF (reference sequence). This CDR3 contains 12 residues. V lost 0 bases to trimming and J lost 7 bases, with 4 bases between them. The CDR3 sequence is CATSRDTQPQHF. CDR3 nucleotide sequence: TGTGCCACCAGCAGAGACACACAGCCCCAGCATTTT.

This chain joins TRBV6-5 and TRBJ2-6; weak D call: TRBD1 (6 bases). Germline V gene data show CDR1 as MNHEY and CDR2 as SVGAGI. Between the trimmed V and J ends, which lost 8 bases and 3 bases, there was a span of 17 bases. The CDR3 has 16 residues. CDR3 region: CASGPAGAGGANVLTF. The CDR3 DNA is TGTGCCAGCGGACCCGCAGGGGCGGGTGGGGCCAACGTCCTGACTTTC.

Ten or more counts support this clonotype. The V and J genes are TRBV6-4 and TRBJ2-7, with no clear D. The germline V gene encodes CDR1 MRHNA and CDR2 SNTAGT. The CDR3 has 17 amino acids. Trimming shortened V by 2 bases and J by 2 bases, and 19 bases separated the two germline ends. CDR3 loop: CASSDPPWASPPYEQYV. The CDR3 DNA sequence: TGTGCCAGCAGTGACCCCCCCTGGGCCAGTCCCCCCTACGAGCAGTACGTC.

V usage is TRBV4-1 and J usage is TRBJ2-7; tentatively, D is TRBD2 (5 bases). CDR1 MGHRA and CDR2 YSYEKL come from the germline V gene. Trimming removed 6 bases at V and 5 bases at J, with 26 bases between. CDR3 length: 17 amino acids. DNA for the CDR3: TGCGCCAGCAGACCCACCGGACGGGCGGCCCCCGGGGACGAGCAGTACTTC. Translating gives CASRPTGRAAPGDEQYF.

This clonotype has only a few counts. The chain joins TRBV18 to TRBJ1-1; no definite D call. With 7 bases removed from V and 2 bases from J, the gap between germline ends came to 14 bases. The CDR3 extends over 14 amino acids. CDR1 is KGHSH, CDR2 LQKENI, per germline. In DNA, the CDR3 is TGTGCCAGCTTCCCCCGGGGAGGTAACACTGAAGCTTTCTTT. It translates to CASFPRGGNTEAFF.

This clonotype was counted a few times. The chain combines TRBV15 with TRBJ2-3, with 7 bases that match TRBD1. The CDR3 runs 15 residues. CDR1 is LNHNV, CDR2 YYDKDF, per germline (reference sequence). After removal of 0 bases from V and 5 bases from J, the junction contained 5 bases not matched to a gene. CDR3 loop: CATSRDKGAGDTQYF. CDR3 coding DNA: TGTGCCACCAGCAGAGATAAGGGGGCCGGAGATACGCAGTATTTT.

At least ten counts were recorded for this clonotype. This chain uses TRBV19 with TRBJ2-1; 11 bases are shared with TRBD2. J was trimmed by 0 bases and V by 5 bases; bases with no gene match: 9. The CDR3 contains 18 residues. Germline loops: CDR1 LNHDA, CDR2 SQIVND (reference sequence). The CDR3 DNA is TGTGCCAGTAGTCCCCGACTAGCGGGGACAAGCTCCTACAATGAGCAGTTCTTC. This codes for CASSPRLAGTSSYNEQFF. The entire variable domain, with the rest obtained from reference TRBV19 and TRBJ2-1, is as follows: DGGITQSPKYLFRKEGQNVTLSCEQNLNHDAMYWYRQDPGQGLRLIYYSQIVNDFQKGDIAEGYSVSREKKESFPLTVTSAQKNPTAFYLCASSPRLAGTSSYNEQFFGPGTRLTVL.

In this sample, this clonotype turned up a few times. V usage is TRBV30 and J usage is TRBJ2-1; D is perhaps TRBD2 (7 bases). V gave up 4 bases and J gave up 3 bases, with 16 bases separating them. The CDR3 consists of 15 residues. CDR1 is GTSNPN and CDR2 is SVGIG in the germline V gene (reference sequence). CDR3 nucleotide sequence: TGTGCCTGGAAATTGGGGGGGGCGAGCTACAATGAGCAGTTCTTC. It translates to CAWKLGGASYNEQFF.

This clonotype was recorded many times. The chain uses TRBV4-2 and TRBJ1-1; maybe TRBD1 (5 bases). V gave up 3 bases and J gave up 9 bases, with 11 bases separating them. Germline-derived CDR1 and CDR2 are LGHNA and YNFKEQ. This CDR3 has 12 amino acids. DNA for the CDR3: TGTGCCAGCAGCCACCCGGGGCCGCAAGCTTTCTTT. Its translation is CASSHPGPQAFF.

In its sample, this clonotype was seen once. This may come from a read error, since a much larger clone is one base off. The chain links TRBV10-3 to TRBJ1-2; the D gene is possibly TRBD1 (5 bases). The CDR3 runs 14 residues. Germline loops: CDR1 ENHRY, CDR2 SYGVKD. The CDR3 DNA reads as TGTGCCATCAGTGGGCAGGGAACCTTCTATTGCTACACCTTC. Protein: CAISGQGTFYCYTF.

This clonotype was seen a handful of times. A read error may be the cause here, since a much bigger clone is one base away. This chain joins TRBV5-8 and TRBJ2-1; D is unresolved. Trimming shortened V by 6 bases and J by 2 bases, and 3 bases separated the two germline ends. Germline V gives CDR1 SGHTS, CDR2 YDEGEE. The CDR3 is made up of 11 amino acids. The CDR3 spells CASTPYNEQFF. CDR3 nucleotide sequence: TGTGCCAGCACCCCCTACAATGAGCAGTTCTTC.

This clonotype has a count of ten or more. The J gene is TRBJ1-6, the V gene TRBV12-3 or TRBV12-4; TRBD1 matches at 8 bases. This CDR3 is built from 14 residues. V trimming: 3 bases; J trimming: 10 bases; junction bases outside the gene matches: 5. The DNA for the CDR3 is TGTGCCAGCAGTTTTTGGGACAGGTTATCACCCCTCCACTTT. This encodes CASSFWDRLSPLHF.

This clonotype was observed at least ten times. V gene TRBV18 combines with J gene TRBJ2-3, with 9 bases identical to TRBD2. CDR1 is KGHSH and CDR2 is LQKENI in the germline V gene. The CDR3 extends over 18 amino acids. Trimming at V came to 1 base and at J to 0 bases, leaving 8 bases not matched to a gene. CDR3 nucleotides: TGTGCCAGCTCACCACGAGCGGGGGGACCCGCTAGCACAGATACGCAGTATTTT. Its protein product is CASSPRAGGPASTDTQYF.

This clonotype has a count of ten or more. The CDR3: CSARLLTAQYF. CDR3 in DNA: TGCAGCGCGCGTCTACTTACGGCCCAGTACTTC. The genes are TRBV29-1 and TRBJ2-5; no reliable D call. With 7 bases removed from V and 9 bases from J, the gap between germline ends came to 15 bases. The CDR3 sequence is 11 residues long. Germline V gene data show CDR1 as SQVTM and CDR2 as ANQGSEA. Drawing the rest from reference TRBV29-1 and TRBJ2-5, the complete variable domain is SAVISQKPSRDICQRGTSLTIQCQVDSQVTMMFWYRQQPGQSLTLIATANQGSEATYESGFVIDKFPISRPNLTFSTLTVSNMSPEDSSIYLCSARLLTAQYFGPGTRLLVL.

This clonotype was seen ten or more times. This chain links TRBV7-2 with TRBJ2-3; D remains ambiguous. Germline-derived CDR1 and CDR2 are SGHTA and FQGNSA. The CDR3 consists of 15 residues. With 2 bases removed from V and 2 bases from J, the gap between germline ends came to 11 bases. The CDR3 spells CASSLNMGATDTQYF. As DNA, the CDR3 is TGTGCCAGCAGCTTAAACATGGGCGCCACAGATACGCAGTATTTT.

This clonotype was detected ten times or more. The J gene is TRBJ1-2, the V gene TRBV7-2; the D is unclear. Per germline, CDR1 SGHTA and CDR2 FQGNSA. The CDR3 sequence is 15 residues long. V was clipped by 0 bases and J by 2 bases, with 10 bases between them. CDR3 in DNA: TGTGCCAGCAGCTTAGCTCCAGGTCCGAACTATGGCTACACCTTC. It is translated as CASSLAPGPNYGYTF.

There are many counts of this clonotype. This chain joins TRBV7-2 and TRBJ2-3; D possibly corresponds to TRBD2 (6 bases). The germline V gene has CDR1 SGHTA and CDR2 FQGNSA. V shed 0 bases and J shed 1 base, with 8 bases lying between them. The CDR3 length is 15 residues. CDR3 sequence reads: CASSLAQRGTDTQYF. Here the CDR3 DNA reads TGTGCCAGCAGCTTAGCCCAGCGGGGCACAGATACGCAGTATTTT.

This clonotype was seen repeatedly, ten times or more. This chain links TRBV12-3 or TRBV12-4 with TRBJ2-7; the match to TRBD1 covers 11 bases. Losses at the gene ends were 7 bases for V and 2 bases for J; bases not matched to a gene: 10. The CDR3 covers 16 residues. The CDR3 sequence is CASNKKGQGETYEQYV. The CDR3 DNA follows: TGTGCCAGCAACAAGAAGGGACAGGGGGAAACCTACGAGCAGTACGTC.

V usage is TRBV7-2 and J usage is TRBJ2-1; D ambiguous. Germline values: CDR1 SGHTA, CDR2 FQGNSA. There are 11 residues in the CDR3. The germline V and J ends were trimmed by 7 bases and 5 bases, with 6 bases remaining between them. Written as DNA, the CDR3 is TGTGCCAGCAACCTGAACAATGAGCAGTTCTTC. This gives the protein CASNLNNEQFF.

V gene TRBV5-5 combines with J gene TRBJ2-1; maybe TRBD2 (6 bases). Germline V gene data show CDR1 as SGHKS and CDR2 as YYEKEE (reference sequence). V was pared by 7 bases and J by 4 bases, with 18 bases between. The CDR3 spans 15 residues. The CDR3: CASGPGLAGYNEQFF. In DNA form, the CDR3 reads TGTGCCAGCGGCCCCGGACTCGCGGGGTACAATGAGCAGTTCTTC.

The CDR3 DNA is TGTGCCTGGAGTGTTTACCCGCCGGCGAGGGGATGGGAGCAGTTCTTC. Encoded protein: CAWSVYPPARGWEQFF. The chain combines TRBV30 with TRBJ2-1, with D perhaps given as TRBD1 or TRBD2 (5 bases each). V shed 0 bases and J shed 10 bases, with 22 bases lying between them. This CDR3 is 16 amino acids long. CDR1 is GTSNPN and CDR2 is SVGIG in the germline V gene (reference sequence).

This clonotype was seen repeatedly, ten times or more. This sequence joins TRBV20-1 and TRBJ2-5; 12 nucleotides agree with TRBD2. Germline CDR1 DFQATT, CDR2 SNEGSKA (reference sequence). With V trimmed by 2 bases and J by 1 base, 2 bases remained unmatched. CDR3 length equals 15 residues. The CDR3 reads CSARLAGGLQETQYF. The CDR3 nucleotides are TGCAGTGCTAGACTAGCGGGGGGGCTCCAAGAGACCCAGTACTTC.

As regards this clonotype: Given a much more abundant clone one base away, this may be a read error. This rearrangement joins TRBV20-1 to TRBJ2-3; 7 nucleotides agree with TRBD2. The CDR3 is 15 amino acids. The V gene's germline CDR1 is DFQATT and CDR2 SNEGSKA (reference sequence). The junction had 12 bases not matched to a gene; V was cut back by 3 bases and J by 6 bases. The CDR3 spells CSARDPTGGLDTQYF. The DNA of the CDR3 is TGCAGTGCTAGGGATCCTACCGGGGGGTTGGATACGCAGTATTTT.

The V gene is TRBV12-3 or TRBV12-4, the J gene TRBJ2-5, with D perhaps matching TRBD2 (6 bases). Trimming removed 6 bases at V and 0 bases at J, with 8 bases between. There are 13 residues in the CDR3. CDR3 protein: CASSRGNQETQYF. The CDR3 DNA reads TGTGCCAGCAGCCGGGGGAACCAAGAGACCCAGTACTTC.

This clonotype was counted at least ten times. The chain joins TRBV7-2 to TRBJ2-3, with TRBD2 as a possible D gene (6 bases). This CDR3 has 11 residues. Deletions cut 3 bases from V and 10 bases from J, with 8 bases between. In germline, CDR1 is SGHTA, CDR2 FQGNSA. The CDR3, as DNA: TGTGCCAGCAGCTTTTGGGGGGCGCAGTATTTT. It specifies CASSFWGAQYF.